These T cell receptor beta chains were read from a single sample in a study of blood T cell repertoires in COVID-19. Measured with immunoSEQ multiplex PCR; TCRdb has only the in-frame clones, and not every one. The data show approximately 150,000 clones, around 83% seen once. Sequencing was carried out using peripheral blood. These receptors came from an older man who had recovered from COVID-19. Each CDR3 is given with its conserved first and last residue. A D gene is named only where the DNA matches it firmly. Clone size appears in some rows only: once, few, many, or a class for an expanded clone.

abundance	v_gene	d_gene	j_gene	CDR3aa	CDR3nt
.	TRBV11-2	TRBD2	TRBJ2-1	CASSLGSGSGNGEQFF	TGTGCCAGCAGCTTAGGGAGCGGGAGTGGAAATGGTGAGCAGTTCTTC
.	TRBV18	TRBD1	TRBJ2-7	CASSPGTGGEYEQYF	TGTGCCAGCTCACCTGGGACAGGGGGCGAGTACGAGCAGTACTTC
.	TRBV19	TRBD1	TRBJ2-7	CASSIGAATGSSYEQYF	TGTGCCAGTAGTATAGGGGCCGCGACAGGGAGCTCCTACGAGCAGTACTTC
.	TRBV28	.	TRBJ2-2	CASSDTGQLNTGELFF	TGTGCCAGCAGTGATACGGGACAATTGAACACCGGGGAGCTGTTTTTT
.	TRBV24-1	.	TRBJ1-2	CATSEYSGLGYTF	TGTGCCACCAGTGAGTATTCAGGTCTGGGCTACACCTTC
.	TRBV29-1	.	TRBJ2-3	CSVERALRPPTDTQYF	TGCAGCGTTGAGAGAGCGCTGCGACCCCCGACAGATACGCAGTATTTT
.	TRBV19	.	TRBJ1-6	CASSFLGGSPLHF	TGTGCCAGTAGTTTCCTAGGAGGTTCACCCCTCCACTTT
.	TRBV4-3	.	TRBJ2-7	CASSQDSWAGEQYF	TGCGCCAGCAGCCAAGACTCCTGGGCTGGGGAGCAGTACTTC
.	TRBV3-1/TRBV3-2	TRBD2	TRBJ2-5	CASSPRTSGRALETQYF	TGTGCCAGCAGCCCTAGGACTAGCGGGAGGGCCCTTGAGACCCAGTACTTC
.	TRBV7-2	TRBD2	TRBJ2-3	CASSLDLREGLTQYF	TGTGCCAGCAGCTTAGACTTGCGGGAGGGCCTTACGCAGTATTTT
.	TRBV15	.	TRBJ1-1	CATSRTFNTEAFF	TGTGCCACCAGCAGAACTTTTAACACTGAAGCTTTCTTT
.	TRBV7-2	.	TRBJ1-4	CASSLVGVSTNEKLFF	TGTGCCAGCAGCTTAGTCGGGGTTAGCACTAATGAAAAACTGTTTTTT
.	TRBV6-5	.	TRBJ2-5	CASSLLGPRGETQYF	TGTGCCAGCAGTTTACTTGGGCCGAGAGGGGAGACCCAGTACTTC
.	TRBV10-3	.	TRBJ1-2	CAISVGESRGYTF	TGTGCCATCAGTGTAGGGGAAAGCCGCGGCTACACCTTC
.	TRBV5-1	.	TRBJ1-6	CASSLEANSPLHF	TGCGCCAGCAGCTTGGAAGCCAATTCACCCCTCCACTTT
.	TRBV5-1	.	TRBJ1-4	CASSFSTGKEKLFF	TGCGCCAGCAGCTTTTCAACAGGGAAAGAAAAACTGTTTTTT
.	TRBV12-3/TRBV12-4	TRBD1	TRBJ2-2	CANTRGPGELFF	TGTGCCAACACCAGGGGGCCCGGGGAGCTGTTTTTT
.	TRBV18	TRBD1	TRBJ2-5	CASSPSGQRGETQYF	TGTGCCAGCTCACCCTCGGGACAGAGAGGGGAGACCCAGTACTTC
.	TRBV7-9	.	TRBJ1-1	CASRKPQGNTEAFF	TGTGCCAGCAGGAAACCCCAGGGCAACACTGAAGCTTTCTTT
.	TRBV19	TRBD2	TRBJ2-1	CASSSAGGNEQFF	TGTGCCAGTAGTAGTGCGGGGGGCAATGAGCAGTTCTTC
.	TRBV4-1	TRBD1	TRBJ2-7	CASSQRDSYEQYF	TGCGCCAGCAGCCAGAGGGACAGCTACGAGCAGTACTTC
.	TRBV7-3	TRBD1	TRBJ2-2	CASSLTDRETGELFF	TGTGCCAGCAGCTTAACGGACAGGGAGACCGGGGAGCTGTTTTTT
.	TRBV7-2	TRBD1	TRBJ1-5	CASSFTGTGGRQPQHF	TGTGCCAGCAGCTTCACCGGGACAGGGGGCCGTCAGCCCCAGCATTTT
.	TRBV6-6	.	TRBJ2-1	CATEAGFGGNNEQFF	TGTGCCACAGAGGCGGGGTTTGGGGGAAACAATGAGCAGTTCTTC
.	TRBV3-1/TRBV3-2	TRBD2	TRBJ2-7	CASSQDQVAGGEQYF	TGTGCCAGCAGCCAAGATCAGGTAGCGGGAGGTGAGCAGTACTTC
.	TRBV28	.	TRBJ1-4	CASSLSGINEKLFF	TGTGCCAGCAGTTTATCAGGGATTAATGAAAAACTGTTTTTT
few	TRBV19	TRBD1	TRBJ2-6	CASRTGSSGANVLTF	TGTGCCAGTAGGACAGGGAGCTCTGGGGCCAACGTCCTGACTTTC